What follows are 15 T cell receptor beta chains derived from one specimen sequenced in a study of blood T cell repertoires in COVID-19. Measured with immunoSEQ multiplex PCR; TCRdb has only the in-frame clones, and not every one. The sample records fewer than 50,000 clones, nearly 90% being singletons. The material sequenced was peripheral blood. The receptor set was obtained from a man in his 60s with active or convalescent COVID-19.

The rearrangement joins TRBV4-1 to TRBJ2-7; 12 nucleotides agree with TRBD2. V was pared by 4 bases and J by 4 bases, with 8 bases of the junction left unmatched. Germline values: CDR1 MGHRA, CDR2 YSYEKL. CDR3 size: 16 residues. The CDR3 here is CASSRGLAGKDYEQYF. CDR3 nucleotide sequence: TGCGCCAGCAGCCGAGGACTAGCGGGAAAAGATTACGAGCAGTACTTC.

As DNA, the CDR3 is TGTGCCACCAGCAGAGCCGGGACAGGGATGTGGTCTACGCAGTATTTT. It translates to CATSRAGTGMWSTQYF. The V call is TRBV15, the J call TRBJ2-3; 9 positions match TRBD1. Per germline, CDR1 LNHNV and CDR2 YYDKDF (reference sequence). Losses at the gene ends were 1 base for V and 8 bases for J; bases not matched to a gene: 10. The CDR3 totals 16 residues.

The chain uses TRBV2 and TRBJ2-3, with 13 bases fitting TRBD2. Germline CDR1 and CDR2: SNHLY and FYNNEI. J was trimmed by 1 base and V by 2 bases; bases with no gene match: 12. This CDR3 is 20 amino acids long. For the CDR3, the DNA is TGTGCCAGCAGTGAAACCCCTAGGACTAGCGGGAGCTTCGGCACAGATACGCAGTATTTT. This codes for CASSETPRTSGSFGTDTQYF. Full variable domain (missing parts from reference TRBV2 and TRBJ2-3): EPEVTQTPSHQVTQMGQEVILRCVPISNHLYFYWYRQILGQKVEFLVSFYNNEISEKSEIFDDQFSVERPDGSNFTLKIRSTKLEDSAMYFCASSETPRTSGSFGTDTQYFGPGTRLTVL.

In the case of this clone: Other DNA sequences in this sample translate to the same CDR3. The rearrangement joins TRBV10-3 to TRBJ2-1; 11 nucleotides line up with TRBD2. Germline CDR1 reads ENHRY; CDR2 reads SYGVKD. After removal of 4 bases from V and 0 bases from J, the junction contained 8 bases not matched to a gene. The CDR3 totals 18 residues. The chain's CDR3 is CAISGTSGSAFSYNEQFF. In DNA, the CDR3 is TGTGCCATCAGTGGTACTAGCGGGAGTGCTTTCTCCTACAATGAGCAGTTCTTC.

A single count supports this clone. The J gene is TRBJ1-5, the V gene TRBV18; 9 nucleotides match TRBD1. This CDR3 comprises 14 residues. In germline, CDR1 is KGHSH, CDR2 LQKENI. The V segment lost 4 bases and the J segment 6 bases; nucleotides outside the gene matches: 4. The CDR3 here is CASSLSDRGQPQHF. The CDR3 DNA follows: TGTGCCAGCTCACTTTCGGACAGGGGTCAGCCCCAGCATTTT.

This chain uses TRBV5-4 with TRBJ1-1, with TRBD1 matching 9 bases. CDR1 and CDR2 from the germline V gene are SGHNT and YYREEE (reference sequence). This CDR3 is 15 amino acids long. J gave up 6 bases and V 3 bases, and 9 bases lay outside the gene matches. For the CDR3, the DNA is TGTGCCAGCAGCTCGAGGACAGGGGCCCCCCCTGAAGCTTTCTTT. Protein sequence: CASSSRTGAPPEAFF.

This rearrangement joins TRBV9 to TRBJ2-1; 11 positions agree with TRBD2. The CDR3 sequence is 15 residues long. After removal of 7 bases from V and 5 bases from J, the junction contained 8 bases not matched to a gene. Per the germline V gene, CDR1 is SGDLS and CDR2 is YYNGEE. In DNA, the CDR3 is TGTGCCAGCGCTAAAGGGGGACTAGCGGACAATGAGCAGTTCTTC. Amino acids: CASAKGGLADNEQFF.

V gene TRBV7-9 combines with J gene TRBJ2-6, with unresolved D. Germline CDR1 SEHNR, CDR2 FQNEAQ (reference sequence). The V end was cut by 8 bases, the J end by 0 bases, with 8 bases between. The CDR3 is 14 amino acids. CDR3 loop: CASGTSSGANVLTF. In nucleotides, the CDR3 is TGTGCCAGCGGCACAAGCTCTGGGGCCAACGTCCTGACTTTC.

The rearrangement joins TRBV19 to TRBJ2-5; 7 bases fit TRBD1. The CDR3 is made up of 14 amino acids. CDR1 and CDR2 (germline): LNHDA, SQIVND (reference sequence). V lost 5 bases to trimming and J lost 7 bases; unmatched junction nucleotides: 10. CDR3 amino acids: CASSGTDILGTQYF. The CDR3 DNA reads TGTGCCAGTAGTGGGACAGATATCTTGGGGACCCAGTACTTC.

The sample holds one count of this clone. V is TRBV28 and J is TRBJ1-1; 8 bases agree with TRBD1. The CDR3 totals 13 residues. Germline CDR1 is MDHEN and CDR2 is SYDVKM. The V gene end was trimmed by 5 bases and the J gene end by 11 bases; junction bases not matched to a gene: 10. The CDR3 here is CASSGTGGIWAFF. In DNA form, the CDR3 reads TGTGCCAGCAGTGGAACAGGGGGGATTTGGGCTTTCTTT.

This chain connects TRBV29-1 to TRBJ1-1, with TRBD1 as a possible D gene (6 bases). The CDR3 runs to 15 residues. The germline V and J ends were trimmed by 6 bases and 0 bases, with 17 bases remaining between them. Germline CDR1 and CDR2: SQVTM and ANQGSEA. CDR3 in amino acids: CSVARQVFMNTEAFF. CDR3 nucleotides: TGCAGCGTCGCCCGACAGGTCTTCATGAACACTGAAGCTTTCTTT.

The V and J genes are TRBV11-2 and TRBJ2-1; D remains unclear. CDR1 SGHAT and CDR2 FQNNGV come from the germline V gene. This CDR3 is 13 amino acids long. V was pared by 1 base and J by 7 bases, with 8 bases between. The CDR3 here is CASSLGLSNEQFF. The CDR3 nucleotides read TGTGCCAGCAGCTTAGGACTGTCGAATGAGCAGTTCTTC.

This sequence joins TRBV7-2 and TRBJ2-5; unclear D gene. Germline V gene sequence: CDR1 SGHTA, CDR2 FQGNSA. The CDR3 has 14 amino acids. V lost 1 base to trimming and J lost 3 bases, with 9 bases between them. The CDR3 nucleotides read TGTGCCAGCAGCTTAGTTCCTTCTAAAGAGACCCAGTACTTC. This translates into CASSLVPSKETQYF.

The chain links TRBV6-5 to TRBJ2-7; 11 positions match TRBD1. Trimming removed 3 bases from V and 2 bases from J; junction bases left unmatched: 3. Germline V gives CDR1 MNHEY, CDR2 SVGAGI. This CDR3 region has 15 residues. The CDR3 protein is CASSYGQGATYEQYF. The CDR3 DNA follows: TGTGCCAGCAGTTATGGACAGGGGGCGACCTACGAGCAGTACTTC.

The CDR3 coding sequence is TGTGCCAGCAGTCTAACGGGTTTGAATCAGCCCCAGCATTTT. This codes for CASSLTGLNQPQHF. The rearrangement links TRBV6-2 or TRBV6-3 to TRBJ1-5, with D unresolved. V was shortened by 5 bases and J by 4 bases, with 12 bases between the two germline ends. The CDR3 consists of 14 residues. Per the germline V gene, CDR1 is MNHEY and CDR2 is SVGEGT.